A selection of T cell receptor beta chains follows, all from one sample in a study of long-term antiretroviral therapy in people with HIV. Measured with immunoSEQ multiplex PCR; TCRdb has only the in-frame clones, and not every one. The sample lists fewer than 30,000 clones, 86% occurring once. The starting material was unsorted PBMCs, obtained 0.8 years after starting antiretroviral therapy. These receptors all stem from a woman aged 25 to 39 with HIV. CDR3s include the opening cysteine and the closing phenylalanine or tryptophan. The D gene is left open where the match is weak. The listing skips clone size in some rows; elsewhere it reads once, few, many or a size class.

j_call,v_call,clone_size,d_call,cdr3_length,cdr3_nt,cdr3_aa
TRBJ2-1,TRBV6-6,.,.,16,TGTGCCAGCAGTAAAATTAACTTCGCGGGATCGGATGAGCAGTTCTTC,CASSKINFAGSDEQFF
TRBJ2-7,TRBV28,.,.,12,TGTGCCAGCAGTTCGCGCTCCTACGAGCAGTACTTC,CASSSRSYEQYF
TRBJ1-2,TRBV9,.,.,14,TGTGCCAGCAGCGCTGGGACTGCGAACTATGGCTACACCTTC,CASSAGTANYGYTF
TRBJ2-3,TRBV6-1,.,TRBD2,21,TGTGCCAGCAGTGAAGCCCCTCTAGTATCTAAAGCGGGGGGTCGAAGGGATACGCAGTATTTT,CASSEAPLVSKAGGRRDTQYF
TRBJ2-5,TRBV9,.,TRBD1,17,TGTGCCAGCAGCGCTGGCGGTTTCGGGACAGCCCAAGAGACCCAGTACTTC,CASSAGGFGTAQETQYF
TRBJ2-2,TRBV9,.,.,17,TGTGCCAGCAGCGTCTATAGAGTACAGGGGAACACCGGGGAGCTGTTTTTT,CASSVYRVQGNTGELFF
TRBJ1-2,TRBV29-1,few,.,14,TGCAGCGTTGAACAGTTTCGGCAGAACTATGGCTACACCTTC,CSVEQFRQNYGYTF
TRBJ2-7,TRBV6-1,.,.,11,TGTGCCAGCAGTGAAGCATACGAGCAGTACTTC,CASSEAYEQYF
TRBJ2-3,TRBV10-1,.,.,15,TGCGCCAGCAGTGAGAGGACAACCGGCACAGATACGCAGTATTTT,CASSERTTGTDTQYF
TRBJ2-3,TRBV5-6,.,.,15,TGTGCCAGCAGCCCATCCGGTCTCTCAGGAGATACGCAGTATTTT,CASSPSGLSGDTQYF
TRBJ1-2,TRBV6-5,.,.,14,TGTGCCAGCACCCGAGGAGGGGTCGGCTATGGCTACACCTTC,CASTRGGVGYGYTF
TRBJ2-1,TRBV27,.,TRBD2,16,TGTGCCAGCAGTTTCCAGGGACTAGCGGGGAGAAATGAGCAGTTCTTC,CASSFQGLAGRNEQFF
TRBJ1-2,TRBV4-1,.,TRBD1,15,TGCGCCAGCAGCCCGCAGACAGGGCTGAACTATGGCTACACCTTC,CASSPQTGLNYGYTF
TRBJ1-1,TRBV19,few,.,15,TGTGCCAGTAGTATAGGAGTCAGCCAGAACACTGAAGCTTTCTTT,CASSIGVSQNTEAFF
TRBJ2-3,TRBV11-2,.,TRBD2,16,TGTGCCAGCAGCTTAGTCGGCGGGGGGGCGGCAGATACGCAGTATTTT,CASSLVGGGAADTQYF
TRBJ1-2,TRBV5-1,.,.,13,TGCGCCAGCAGCTTACTGGGCGACTATGGCTACACCTTC,CASSLLGDYGYTF
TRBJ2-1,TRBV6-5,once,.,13,TGTGCCAGCAGTCTGACAGGCCACAATGAGCAGTTCTTC,CASSLTGHNEQFF
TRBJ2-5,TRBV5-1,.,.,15,TGCGCCAGCAGGGATGAGGGGGCGCGGGGAGAGACCCAGTACTTC,CASRDEGARGETQYF
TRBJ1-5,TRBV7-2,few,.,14,TGTGCCAGCAGCTTAGTAGGGACAAATCAGCCCCAGCATTTT,CASSLVGTNQPQHF
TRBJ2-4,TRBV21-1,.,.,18,TGTGCCAGCAGCAAACGTCTGGCGGACAGGGACGATGAGAACATTCAGTACTTC,CASSKRLADRDDENIQYF
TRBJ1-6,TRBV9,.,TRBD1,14,TGTGCCAGCAGCGTAGGACAGGGTGCTTCACCCCTCCACTTT,CASSVGQGASPLHF
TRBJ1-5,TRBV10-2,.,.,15,TGCGCCAGCAGTGGGGGGGGCTTGGGCAATCAGCCCCAGCATTTT,CASSGGGLGNQPQHF
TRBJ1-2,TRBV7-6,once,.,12,TGTGCCAGCAGCTTAGAGGGAGGCAGATACACCTTC,CASSLEGGRYTF
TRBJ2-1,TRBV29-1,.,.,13,TGCAGCGTTGAACAGCACTCCTACAATGAGCAGTTCTTC,CSVEQHSYNEQFF
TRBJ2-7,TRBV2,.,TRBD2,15,TGTGCCAGCACCGACTCCGGGGGGGGCTACTACGAGCAGTACTTC,CASTDSGGGYYEQYF